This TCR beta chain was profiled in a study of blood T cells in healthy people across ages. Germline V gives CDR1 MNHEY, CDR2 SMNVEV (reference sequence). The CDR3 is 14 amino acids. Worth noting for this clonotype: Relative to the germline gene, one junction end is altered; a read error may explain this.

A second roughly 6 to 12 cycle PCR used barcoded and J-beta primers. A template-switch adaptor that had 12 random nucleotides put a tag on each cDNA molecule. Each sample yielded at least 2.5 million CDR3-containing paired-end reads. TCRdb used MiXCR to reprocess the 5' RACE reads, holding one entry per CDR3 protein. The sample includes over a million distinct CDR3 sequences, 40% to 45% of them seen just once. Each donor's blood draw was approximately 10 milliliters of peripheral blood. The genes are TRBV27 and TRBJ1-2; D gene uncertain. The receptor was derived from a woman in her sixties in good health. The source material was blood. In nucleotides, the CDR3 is TGTGCCAGCAATTTAGGAGGTCAAAACTATGGCTACACCTTC. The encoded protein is CASNLGGQNYGYTF.